This TCR beta chain was sequenced during a study of T cells in Graves' hyperthyroidism and ophthalmopathy. Study overall: Peripheral blood was collected at initial diagnosis, before any treatment.

Amplification yielded TCR beta CDR3 regions, with RNA transcripts as the source. First-round RT-PCR with HTBI primers amplified the TCR CDR3 region. TCRdb recomputed calls from the multiplex PCR reads with MiXCR, one row per CDR3 protein. The data contain about 290,000 distinct CDR3 sequences, 16% of them seen just once; the ten biggest clones take up approximately 35%. PBMCs were collected from an approximately 9.3 ml volume of fresh peripheral blood. CDR3 size: 14 residues. Per germline, CDR1 MGHRA and CDR2 YSYEKL. Trimming left V 3 bases short and J 6 bases short, with 11 bases between. Study-level findings and limits: Ophthalmopathy cases were set apart from stable hyperthyroidism by a 13 V-J model.

On this clonotype: The antigen is not known.

This receptor was obtained from a man aged 25-45 years with Graves' hyperthyroidism. The V gene is TRBV4-1, the J gene TRBJ2-2; maybe TRBD1 (6 bases). The specimen was blood. CDR3 DNA sequence: TGCGCCAGCAGCCAGACAGCAGGGGCCGGGGAGCTGTTTTTT. Translated, it gives CASSQTAGAGELFF.